These 32 T cell receptor beta chains originate from one sample sequenced in a study of blood T cell repertoires in COVID-19. Profiled with immunoSEQ multiplex PCR; TCRdb holds only in-frame clones, not every one. The sample lists 150,000 to 200,000 clones; 70% to 90% were seen once. Sequencing was done on a sample of peripheral blood. The receptors shown here come from a middle-aged man with active or convalescent COVID-19.

This clone was recorded only once. The rearrangement uses TRBV24-1 and TRBJ1-5; D is perhaps TRBD1 (5 bases). The CDR3 has 14 residues. The V gene's germline CDR1 is KGHDR and CDR2 SFDVKD. The V end was cut by 4 bases, the J end by 7 bases, with 13 bases between. The CDR3 is CATSEDQGRQPQHF. The CDR3 nucleotides read TGTGCCACCAGTGAGGACCAGGGCCGGCAGCCCCAGCATTTT.

V and J are TRBV7-9 and TRBJ1-4; possible D gene TRBD1, 5 bases. V lost 1 base and J 0 bases, leaving 18 bases between the germline ends. Germline V CDR1 and CDR2: SEHNR, FQNEAQ (reference sequence). The CDR3 is 19 amino acids. CDR3 region: CASSLDPGAEDATNEKLFF. DNA for the CDR3: TGTGCCAGCAGCTTAGACCCTGGGGCGGAAGACGCAACTAATGAAAAACTGTTTTTT.

The chain recombines TRBV4-1 with TRBJ2-5; the match to TRBD2 covers 7 bases. CDR3 length: 13 residues. Trimming took 2 bases from V and 5 from J; bases not matched to a gene: 2. CDR1 is MGHRA, CDR2 YSYEKL, per germline. This CDR3 reads CASSQFGGETQYF. CDR3 nucleotides: TGCGCCAGCAGCCAATTCGGGGGGGAGACCCAGTACTTC.

This clone came up once. The genes are TRBV6-5 and TRBJ1-3, with unresolved D. The germline V gene has CDR1 MNHEY and CDR2 SVGAGI. V lost 6 bases to trimming and J lost 4 bases, with 13 bases between them. The CDR3 length is 14 residues. The CDR3 coding sequence is TGTGCCAGCAGGGTACAGAGTTGGGGAAACACCATATATTTT. It codes for CASRVQSWGNTIYF.

The chain couples TRBV5-1 to TRBJ1-6; 7 bases are a match to TRBD1. Germline V gene lookup returns CDR1 SGHRS and CDR2 YFSETQ. The CDR3 length is 15 residues. The J segment lost 7 bases and the V segment lost 4 bases, leaving 8 bases of the junction unmatched. The CDR3 protein is CASSPAGTENSPLHF. As DNA, the CDR3 is TGCGCCAGCAGCCCTGCCGGGACAGAAAATTCACCCCTCCACTTT.

The genes are TRBV3-1 (or the pseudogene TRBV3-2) and TRBJ2-7; no firm D call. Germline loops: CDR1 LGHDT, CDR2 YNNKEL (reference sequence). Deletions cut 3 bases from V and 0 bases from J, with 9 bases between. The CDR3 runs 14 residues. The CDR3 is CASSQYERSYEQYF. The DNA of the CDR3 is TGTGCCAGCAGCCAGTATGAGCGCTCCTACGAGCAGTACTTC.

The chain joins TRBV6-4 to TRBJ1-6, with 7 bases aligning to TRBD1. Germline lookup yields CDR1 MRHNA and CDR2 SNTAGT. The CDR3 runs to 15 residues. V trimming: 6 bases; J trimming: 8 bases; junction bases outside the gene matches: 10. The CDR3 sequence is CASRERQGLDSPLHF. In DNA, the CDR3 is TGTGCCAGCAGGGAACGACAGGGACTGGATTCACCCCTCCACTTT.

The gene calls are TRBV24-1 and TRBJ2-2; weak D call: TRBD1 (5 bases). The V gene's germline CDR1 is KGHDR and CDR2 SFDVKD. V lost 5 bases and J 6 bases, leaving 12 bases between the germline ends. The length of the CDR3 is 14 residues. CDR3 DNA: TGTGCCACCAGTGGGACACCCGGGTCCGGGGAGCTGTTTTTT. Its translation: CATSGTPGSGELFF.

The rearrangement links TRBV5-4 to TRBJ2-7, with TRBD1 as a possible D gene (5 bases). This CDR3 region has 12 residues. Germline V lookup: CDR1 SGHNT, CDR2 YYREEE (reference sequence). V was clipped by 4 bases and J by 0 bases, with 5 bases between them. This chain's CDR3 is CASSDSSYEQYF. The CDR3 region has the DNA TGTGCCAGCAGCGACAGCTCCTACGAGCAGTACTTC.

V usage is TRBV28 and J usage is TRBJ2-7, with 9 bases matching TRBD1. The CDR3 has 14 residues. Germline CDR1 reads MDHEN; CDR2 reads SYDVKM. With V trimmed by 6 bases and J by 5 bases, 8 bases remained unmatched. CDR3 sequence reads: CASRTGTGKNEQYF. The CDR3 region has the DNA TGTGCCAGCAGGACCGGGACAGGGAAAAACGAGCAGTACTTC.

This clone was detected only a few times. The chain combines TRBV7-9 with TRBJ2-3, with 9 bases fitting TRBD1. The CDR3 runs 17 residues. V was pared by 5 bases and J by 4 bases, with 13 bases of the junction left unmatched. CDR1 and CDR2 (germline): SEHNR, FQNEAQ (reference sequence). The CDR3 DNA sequence: TGTGCCAGCAGCCGTCTTTCCGGGACAGGGACCTCAGATACGCAGTATTTT. Translated, it gives CASSRLSGTGTSDTQYF.

This clone appeared a single time. The chain is built from TRBV6-5 and TRBJ2-2; no firm D call. The CDR3 is 15 amino acids. Germline CDR1 and CDR2: MNHEY and SVGAGI. Trimming shortened V by 0 bases and J by 6 bases, and 11 bases separated the two germline ends. The CDR3 region is CASSYSQTPSGELFF. The DNA for the CDR3 is TGTGCCAGCAGTTACTCACAAACCCCGTCCGGGGAGCTGTTTTTT.

J is TRBJ1-3 and V is TRBV28; perhaps TRBD1 as D (5 bases). Trimming pared 7 bases from V and 0 bases from J, leaving 13 bases between. Per the germline V gene, CDR1 is MDHEN and CDR2 is SYDVKM. The CDR3 consists of 15 residues. CDR3 protein: CASTDPGLSGNTIYF. DNA of the CDR3: TGTGCCAGCACCGACCCGGGACTCTCTGGAAACACCATATATTTT. Filled out from reference TRBV28 and TRBJ1-3, the complete variable domain reads DVKVTQSSRYLVKRTGEKVFLECVQDMDHENMFWYRQDPGLGLRLIYFSYDVKMKEKGDIPEGYSVSREKKERFSLILESASTNQTSMYLCASTDPGLSGNTIYFGEGSWLTVV.

The CDR3 region is CASSLGLPGWETQYF. CDR3 coding DNA: TGTGCCAGCAGCTTGGGATTGCCAGGGTGGGAGACCCAGTACTTC. The chain couples TRBV7-9 to TRBJ2-5; a possible D gene is TRBD1 (5 bases). V was shortened by 3 bases and J by 5 bases, with 16 bases between the two germline ends. Germline-derived CDR1 and CDR2 are SEHNR and FQNEAQ (reference sequence). The CDR3 runs to 15 residues.

The rearrangement links TRBV27 to TRBJ1-5, with a tentative D call TRBD1 (6 bases). The CDR3 extends over 17 amino acids. Looked up from germline, CDR1 is MNHEY and CDR2 is SMNVEV (reference sequence). Trimming pared 11 bases from V and 0 bases from J, leaving 23 bases between. The CDR3 coding sequence is TGTGCCGGCCCGGGACAAAAACCCCCTTATAGCAATCAGCCCCAGCATTTT. It translates to CAGPGQKPPYSNQPQHF.

The chain carries TRBV2 and TRBJ1-5; the match to TRBD1 covers 11 bases. Per the germline V gene, CDR1 is SNHLY and CDR2 is FYNNEI. V lost 3 bases and J lost 6; bases outside the gene matches: 1. The CDR3 loop spans 14 amino acids. The CDR3 sequence: CASSEGTGGQPQHF. Written as DNA, the CDR3 is TGTGCCAGCAGTGAGGGGACAGGGGGTCAGCCCCAGCATTTT.

This clone occurred once. The rearrangement uses TRBV12-3 or TRBV12-4 and TRBJ1-2; D uncertain. The CDR3 has 13 amino acids. V was cut by 0 bases and J by 4 bases, with 6 bases left in between. For the CDR3, the DNA is TGTGCCAGCAGTTTAGCGTACAGCTATGGCTACACCTTC. It translates to CASSLAYSYGYTF.

The rearrangement joins TRBV7-3 to TRBJ1-1, with TRBD1 as a possible D gene (6 bases). Germline lookup yields CDR1 SGHTA and CDR2 FQGTGA. This CDR3 is 15 amino acids long. Trimming shortened V by 3 bases and J by 0 bases, and 11 bases separated the two germline ends. CDR3 in amino acids: CASSLDSTMNTEAFF. For the CDR3, the DNA is TGTGCCAGCAGCTTGGACAGCACCATGAACACTGAAGCTTTCTTT. The full variable domain, in which reference TRBV7-3 and TRBJ1-1 provide the parts outside the CDR3, is GAGVSQTPSNKVTEKGKYVELRCDPISGHTALYWYRQSLGQGPEFLIYFQGTGAADDSGLPNDRFFAVRPEGSVSTLKIQRTERGDSAVYLCASSLDSTMNTEAFFGQGTRLTVV.

The chain links TRBV4-1 to TRBJ1-6, with D uncertain. CDR1 and CDR2 from the germline V gene are MGHRA and YSYEKL. This CDR3 is built from 15 residues. V lost 2 bases, J lost 4 bases, and 9 bases lay in between. CDR3 protein: CASSQKVTYNSPLHF. The CDR3 nucleotides are TGCGCCAGCAGCCAAAAAGTGACATATAATTCACCCCTCCACTTT.

The J gene is TRBJ1-2, the V gene TRBV28; TRBD1 agrees at 8 bases. V lost 5 bases, J lost 3 bases, and 5 bases stayed unmatched. Germline CDR1 reads MDHEN; CDR2 reads SYDVKM. This CDR3 is 14 amino acids long. CDR3 DNA sequence: TGTGCCAGCAGTCTTGGACAGGGTTACTATGGCTACACCTTC. Amino acids: CASSLGQGYYGYTF.

The chain links TRBV6-5 to TRBJ1-2; 7 nucleotides line up with TRBD1. The CDR3 runs to 14 residues. The V gene's germline CDR1 is MNHEY and CDR2 SVGAGI. With 6 bases clipped from V and 2 bases from J, the junction kept 6 bases outside the gene matches. CDR3 amino acids: CASRASRGNYGYTF. The DNA of the CDR3 is TGTGCCAGCAGAGCCAGCAGGGGGAACTATGGCTACACCTTC.

V is TRBV6-2 or TRBV6-3 and J is TRBJ2-3, with 11 positions matching TRBD2. The CDR3 length is 17 residues. Germline trimming cut 6 bases from V and 5 bases from J; bases unmatched to any gene: 13. Germline-derived CDR1 and CDR2 are MNHEY and SVGEGT. The DNA of the CDR3 is TGTGCCAGCAGCCACAACCTACTAGCGGGGGCAGGAGATACGCAGTATTTT. It yields the protein CASSHNLLAGAGDTQYF.

The chain uses TRBV11-2 and TRBJ2-6, with a tentative D call TRBD2 (6 bases). The CDR3 loop spans 15 amino acids. Germline assignment: CDR1 SGHAT and CDR2 FQNNGV. Deletions cut 1 base from V and 2 bases from J, with 6 bases between. This CDR3 is CASSLGGAGANVLTF. The CDR3 coding sequence is TGTGCCAGCAGCTTAGGGGGGGCTGGGGCCAACGTCCTGACTTTC.

This chain joins TRBV5-4 and TRBJ2-2; a possible D gene is TRBD1 (6 bases). Trimming took 0 bases from V and 2 from J, leaving 11 bases between them. Germline CDR1 SGHNT, CDR2 YYREEE (reference sequence). CDR3 length equals 16 residues. Here the CDR3 reads CASSLVGAVNTGELFF. As DNA, the CDR3 is TGTGCCAGCAGCTTGGTGGGGGCGGTTAACACCGGGGAGCTGTTTTTT.

The chain joins TRBV5-6 to TRBJ2-5; 11 positions agree with TRBD2. CDR3 size: 16 residues. Germline V gene lookup returns CDR1 SGHDT and CDR2 YYEEEE. V dropped 4 bases and J dropped 5; count of bases not matched to a gene: 10. This CDR3 reads CASSTGTSGLGETQYF. Written as DNA, the CDR3 is TGTGCCAGCAGCACCGGGACTAGCGGTCTGGGGGAGACCCAGTACTTC.

V and J are TRBV7-8 and TRBJ2-1; 7 positions agree with TRBD2. The CDR3 has 16 amino acids. Unmatched junction bases numbered 13, after V lost 3 bases and J lost 8 bases. Germline V gives CDR1 SGHVS, CDR2 FQNEAQ. CDR3 in DNA: TGTGCCAGCAGCTTTTATGGGACTACAGATCAAGATGAGCAGTTCTTC. Translating it yields CASSFYGTTDQDEQFF.

The gene calls are TRBV11-2 and TRBJ2-7, with unresolved D. Deletions cut 1 base from V and 4 bases from J, with 2 bases between. The CDR3 spans 11 residues. CDR1 and CDR2 from the germline V gene are SGHAT and FQNNGV. CDR3 amino acids: CASSLVYEQYF. CDR3 nucleotides: TGTGCCAGCAGCTTAGTATACGAGCAGTACTTC.

The chain couples TRBV2 to TRBJ1-6; TRBD1 is a possible D gene (5 bases). CDR1 and CDR2 (germline): SNHLY, FYNNEI. V was cut by 7 bases and J by 2 bases, with 9 bases left in between. CDR3 length: 14 residues. The CDR3 sequence is CASTGEAYNSPLHF. The DNA of the CDR3 is TGTGCCAGCACGGGGGAGGCCTATAATTCACCCCTCCACTTT.

The chain carries TRBV5-1 and TRBJ1-2; D unclear. V was clipped by 0 bases and J by 2 bases, with 8 bases between them. This CDR3 has 14 amino acids. Per the germline V gene, CDR1 is SGHRS and CDR2 is YFSETQ. The CDR3 sequence: CASSLAERNYGYTF. CDR3 coding DNA: TGCGCCAGCAGCTTGGCCGAACGGAACTATGGCTACACCTTC.

V and J are TRBV6-5 and TRBJ1-2, with 7 bases matching TRBD1. The CDR3 contains 14 residues. CDR1 is MNHEY, CDR2 SVGAGI, per germline. V dropped 2 bases and J dropped 4; count of bases not matched to a gene: 4. The CDR3 DNA reads TGTGCCAGCAGTTACCGACAGGGTGGCTATGGCTACACCTTC. This codes for CASSYRQGGYGYTF.

This chain links TRBV7-6 with TRBJ2-3; 9 positions agree with TRBD2. This CDR3 is 15 amino acids long. V shed 1 base and J 6 bases; nucleotides not matched to a gene: 5. CDR1 is SGHVS, CDR2 FNYEAQ, per germline. The CDR3 loop is CASSLGAGGPDTQYF. In DNA, the CDR3 is TGTGCCAGCAGCTTAGGGGCGGGGGGGCCCGATACGCAGTATTTT.

This chain connects TRBV14 to TRBJ2-2, with TRBD2 matching 11 bases. Looked up from germline, CDR1 is SGHDN and CDR2 is FVKESK. J gave up 0 bases and V 0 bases, and 6 bases lay outside the gene matches. This CDR3 region has 19 residues. CDR3 region: CASSQDETSGVANTGELFF. DNA for the CDR3: TGTGCCAGCAGCCAAGATGAGACTAGCGGGGTAGCGAACACCGGGGAGCTGTTTTTT.